This T cell receptor beta chain was recorded in a study of T cell responses to AZD1222 COVID-19 vaccine. Study conclusions and caveats: Baseline seropositivity characterized only a handful of AZD1222 recipients.

Measured with immunoSEQ multiplex PCR; TCRdb has only the in-frame clones, and not every one. The data show approximately 89,000 clones, with around nine tenths seen just once and 9.5% to 13% held by the top ten. Of note for this clone: The target antigen is unknown.

This CDR3 is built from 15 residues. CDR1 and CDR2 from the germline V gene are MNHEY and SVGEGT. The V gene end was trimmed by 5 bases and the J gene end by 1 base; junction bases not matched to a gene: 2. Second-dose timings of about 4 or about 12 weeks were pooled. The receptor was isolated from an adult who received the AZD1222 COVID-19 vaccine. The rearrangement links TRBV6-2 or TRBV6-3 to TRBJ2-7; 13 bases fit TRBD2. The sample in question was peripheral blood, obtained 28 days after the second AZD1222 dose. In DNA, the CDR3 is TGTGCCAGCAGTCGGACTAGCGGGGGTTCCTACGAGCAGTACTTC. Translating it yields CASSRTSGGSYEQYF.